This T cell receptor (beta chain) is from a study of PD-1 blockade in classical Hodgkin lymphoma. TCRdb's copy holds only in-frame clones and misses some; the assay was immunoSEQ multiplex PCR. The profile shows some 24,000 clones, around 84% of them singletons. Study results and limitations: By C4D1, diversity of CD4+ TCRs had risen significantly, whereas that of CD8+ TCRs had not. Patients who responded completely had about the same baseline diversity as newly diagnosed patients.

The CDR3 consists of 13 residues. Trimming cost V 3 bases and J 6 bases, with 9 bases left between them. Germline CDR1 MDHEN, CDR2 SYDVKM. The time point: cycle 4 day 1 (C4D1), after 6 weeks of nivolumab. No patient escaped relapse after autologous stem cell transplantation, and brentuximab vedotin exposure varied. This clone was seen a handful of times. Its antigen is still unknown. The sequence came from a human donor with classical Hodgkin lymphoma. The chain employs TRBV28 and TRBJ2-1, with no clear D. Sequencing was performed on peripheral blood mononuclear cells (PBMCs), taken before the fourth cycle of nivolumab. DNA of the CDR3: TGTGCCAGCAGTTTCGGTTTTTCCAATGAGCAGTTCTTC. Its translation: CASSFGFSNEQFF.